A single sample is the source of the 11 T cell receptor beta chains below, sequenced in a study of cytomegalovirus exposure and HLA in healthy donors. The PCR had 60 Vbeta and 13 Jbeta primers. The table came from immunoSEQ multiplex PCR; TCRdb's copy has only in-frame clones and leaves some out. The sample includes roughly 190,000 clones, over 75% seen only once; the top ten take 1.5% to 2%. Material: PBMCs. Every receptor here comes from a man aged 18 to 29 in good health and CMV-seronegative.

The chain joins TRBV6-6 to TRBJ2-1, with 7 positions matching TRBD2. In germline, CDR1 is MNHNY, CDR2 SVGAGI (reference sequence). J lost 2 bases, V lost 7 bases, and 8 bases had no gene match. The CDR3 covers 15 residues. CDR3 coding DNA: TGTGCCAGCAACAACGCTGGGGGGGCCTACAATGAGCAGTTCTTC. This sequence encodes CASNNAGGAYNEQFF.

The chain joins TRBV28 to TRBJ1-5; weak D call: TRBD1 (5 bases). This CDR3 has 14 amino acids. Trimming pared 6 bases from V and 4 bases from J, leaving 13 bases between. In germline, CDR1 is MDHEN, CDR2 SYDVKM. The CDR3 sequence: CASRAGGLNQPQHF. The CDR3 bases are TGTGCCAGCAGGGCGGGGGGTTTGAATCAGCCCCAGCATTTT.

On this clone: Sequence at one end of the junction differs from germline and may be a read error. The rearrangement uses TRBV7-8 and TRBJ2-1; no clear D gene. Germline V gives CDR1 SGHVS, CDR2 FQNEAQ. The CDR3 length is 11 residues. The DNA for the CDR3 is TGTGCCAGCAGCCCCTATAATGAGCAGTTCTTC. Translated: CASSPYNEQFF.

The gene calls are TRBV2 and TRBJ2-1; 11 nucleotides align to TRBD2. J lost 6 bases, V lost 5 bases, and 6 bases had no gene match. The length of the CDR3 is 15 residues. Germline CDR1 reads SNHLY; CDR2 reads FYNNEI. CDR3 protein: CASSTLAGVRNEQFF. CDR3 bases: TGTGCCAGCAGTACACTAGCGGGAGTGCGCAATGAGCAGTTCTTC.

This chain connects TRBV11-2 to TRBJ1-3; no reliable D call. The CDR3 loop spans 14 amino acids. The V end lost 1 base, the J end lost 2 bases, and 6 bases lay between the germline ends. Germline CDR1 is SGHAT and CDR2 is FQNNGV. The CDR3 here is CASSLVITGNTIYF. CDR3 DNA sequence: TGTGCCAGCAGCTTAGTTATTACTGGAAACACCATATATTTT.

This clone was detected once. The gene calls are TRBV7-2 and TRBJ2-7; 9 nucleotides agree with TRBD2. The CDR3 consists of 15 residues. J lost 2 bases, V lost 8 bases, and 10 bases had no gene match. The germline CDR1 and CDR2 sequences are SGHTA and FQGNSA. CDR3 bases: TGTGCCAGCGCCTCTTCAGCGGGAGGCCCCTACGAGCAGTACTTC. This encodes CASASSAGGPYEQYF.

The chain's CDR3 is CASSSPGNYGYTF. The CDR3 DNA is TGTGCCAGCAGTTCCCCGGGGAACTATGGCTACACCTTC. The V and J genes are TRBV27 and TRBJ1-2; D uncertain. This CDR3 has 13 amino acids. The ends were cut back, 4 bases at V and 2 bases at J, with 8 bases in the middle. Germline loops: CDR1 MNHEY, CDR2 SMNVEV (reference sequence).

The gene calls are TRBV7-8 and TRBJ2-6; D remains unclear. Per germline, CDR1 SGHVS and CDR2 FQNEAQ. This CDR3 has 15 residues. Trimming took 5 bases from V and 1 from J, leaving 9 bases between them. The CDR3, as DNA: TGTGCCAGCAGCGGTCGGGTGTCTGGGGCCAACGTCCTGACTTTC. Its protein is CASSGRVSGANVLTF.

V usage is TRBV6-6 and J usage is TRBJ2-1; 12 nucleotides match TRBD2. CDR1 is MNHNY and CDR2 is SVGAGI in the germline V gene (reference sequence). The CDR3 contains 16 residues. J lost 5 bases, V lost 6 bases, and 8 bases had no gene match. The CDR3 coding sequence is TGTGCCAGCAGGGTGGAGACTAGCGGGGGACACAATGAGCAGTTCTTC. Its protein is CASRVETSGGHNEQFF.

CDR3 in DNA: TGTGCCAGCAGCGAAACGGGGGACACTGAAGCTTTCTTT. Translating gives CASSETGDTEAFF. The chain has TRBV5-4 and TRBJ1-1; a weak D match, TRBD1 (5 bases). Trimming shortened V by 4 bases and J by 3 bases, and 10 bases separated the two germline ends. CDR1 is SGHNT, CDR2 YYREEE, per germline (reference sequence). CDR3 length: 13 amino acids.

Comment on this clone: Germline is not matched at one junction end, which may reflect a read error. Here the CDR3 DNA reads TGTGCTAGCAGCTTATCACAGGGAGTATCACAAGAGACCCAGTACTTC. Protein: CASSLSQGVSQETQYF. This rearrangement joins TRBV7-7 to TRBJ2-5, with D possibly TRBD1 on 6 matching bases. The CDR3 totals 16 residues. Looked up from germline, CDR1 is SSHAT and CDR2 is FNYEAQ (reference sequence).